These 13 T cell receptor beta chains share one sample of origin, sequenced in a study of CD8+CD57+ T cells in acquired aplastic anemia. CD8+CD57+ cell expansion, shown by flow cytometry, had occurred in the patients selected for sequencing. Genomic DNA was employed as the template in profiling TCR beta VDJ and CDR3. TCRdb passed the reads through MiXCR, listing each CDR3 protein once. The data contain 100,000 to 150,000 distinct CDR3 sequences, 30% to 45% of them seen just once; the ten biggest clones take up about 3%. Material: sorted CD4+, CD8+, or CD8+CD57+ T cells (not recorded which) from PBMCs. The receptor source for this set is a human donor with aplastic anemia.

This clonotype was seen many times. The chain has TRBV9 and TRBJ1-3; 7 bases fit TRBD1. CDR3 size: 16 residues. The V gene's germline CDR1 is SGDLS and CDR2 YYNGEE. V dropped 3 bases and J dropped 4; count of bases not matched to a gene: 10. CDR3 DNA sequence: TGTGCCAGCAGCGCCGACAGGGTGTCGGTCGGAAACACCATATATTTT. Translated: CASSADRVSVGNTIYF.

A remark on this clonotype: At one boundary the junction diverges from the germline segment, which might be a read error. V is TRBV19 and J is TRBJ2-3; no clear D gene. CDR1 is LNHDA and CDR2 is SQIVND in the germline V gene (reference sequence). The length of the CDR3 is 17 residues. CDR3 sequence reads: CASSLTGSIITRDTQYF. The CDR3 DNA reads TGCGCCAGTAGTTTAACGGGCAGTATTATCACAAGAGATACGCAGTATTTT. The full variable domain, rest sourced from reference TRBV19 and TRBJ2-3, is DGGITQSPKYLFRKEGQNVTLSCEQNLNHDAMYWYRQDPGQGLRLIYYSQIVNDFQKGDIAEGYSVSREKKESFPLTVTSAQKNPTAFYLCASSLTGSIITRDTQYFGPGTRLTVL.

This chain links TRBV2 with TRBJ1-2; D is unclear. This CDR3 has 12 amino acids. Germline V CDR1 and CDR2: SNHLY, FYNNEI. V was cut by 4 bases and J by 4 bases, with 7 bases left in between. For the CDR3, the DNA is TGTGCCAGCAGTGCGGAGATCTATGGCTACACCTTC. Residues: CASSAEIYGYTF.

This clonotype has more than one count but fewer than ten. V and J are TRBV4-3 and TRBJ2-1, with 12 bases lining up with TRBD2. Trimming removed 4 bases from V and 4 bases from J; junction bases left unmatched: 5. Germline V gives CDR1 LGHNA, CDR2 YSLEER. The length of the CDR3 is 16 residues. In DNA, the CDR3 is TGCGCCAGCAGCCGTCGACTAGCGGGGGAGTACAATGAGCAGTTCTTC. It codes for CASSRRLAGEYNEQFF.

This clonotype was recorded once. CDR3 nucleotides: TGCAGTGCTACATACCGGGACAGGGATAGATCACCCCTCCACTTT. Its translation is CSATYRDRDRSPLHF. The chain recombines TRBV20-1 with TRBJ1-6; 9 bases map to TRBD1. CDR3 length: 15 residues. The trim removed 4 bases at V and 10 bases at J, leaving 11 bases unmatched. Germline values: CDR1 DFQATT, CDR2 SNEGSKA (reference sequence).

The CDR3 protein is CASSLASSEVQETQYF. In DNA form, the CDR3 reads TGTGCCAGCAGCTTAGCCTCTAGCGAAGTCCAAGAGACCCAGTACTTC. This chain uses TRBV7-2 with TRBJ2-5; perhaps TRBD2 as D (6 bases). CDR3 length: 16 amino acids. Deletions cut 0 bases from V and 1 base from J, with 12 bases between. Germline V gives CDR1 SGHTA, CDR2 FQGNSA.

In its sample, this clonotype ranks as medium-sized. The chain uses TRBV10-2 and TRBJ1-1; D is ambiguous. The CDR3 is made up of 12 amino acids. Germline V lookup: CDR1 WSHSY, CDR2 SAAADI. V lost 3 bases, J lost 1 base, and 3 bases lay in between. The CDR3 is CASSDKNTEAFF. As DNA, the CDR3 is TGCGCCAGCAGTGACAAGAACACTGAAGCTTTCTTT.

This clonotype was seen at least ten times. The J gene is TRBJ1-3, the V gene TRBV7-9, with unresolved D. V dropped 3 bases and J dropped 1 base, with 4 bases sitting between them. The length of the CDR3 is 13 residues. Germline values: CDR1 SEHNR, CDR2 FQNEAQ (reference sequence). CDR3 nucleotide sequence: TGTGCCAGCAGCTTTCTTTCTGGAAACACCATATATTTT. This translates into CASSFLSGNTIYF.

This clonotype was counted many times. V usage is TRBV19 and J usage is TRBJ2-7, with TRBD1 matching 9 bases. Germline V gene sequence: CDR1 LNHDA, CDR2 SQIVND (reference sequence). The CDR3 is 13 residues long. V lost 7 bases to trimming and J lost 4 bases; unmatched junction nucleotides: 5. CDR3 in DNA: TGTGCCAGTATGGGACAGGGAACGTACGAGCAGTACTTC. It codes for CASMGQGTYEQYF. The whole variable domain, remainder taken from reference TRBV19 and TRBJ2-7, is DGGITQSPKYLFRKEGQNVTLSCEQNLNHDAMYWYRQDPGQGLRLIYYSQIVNDFQKGDIAEGYSVSREKKESFPLTVTSAQKNPTAFYLCASMGQGTYEQYFGPGTRLTVT.

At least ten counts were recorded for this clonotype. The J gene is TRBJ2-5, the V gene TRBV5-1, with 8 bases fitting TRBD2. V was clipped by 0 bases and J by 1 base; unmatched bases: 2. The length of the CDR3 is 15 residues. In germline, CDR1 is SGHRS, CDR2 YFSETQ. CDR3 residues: CASSLAGGGQETQYF. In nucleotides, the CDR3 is TGCGCCAGCAGCTTGGCCGGGGGGGGCCAAGAGACCCAGTACTTC.

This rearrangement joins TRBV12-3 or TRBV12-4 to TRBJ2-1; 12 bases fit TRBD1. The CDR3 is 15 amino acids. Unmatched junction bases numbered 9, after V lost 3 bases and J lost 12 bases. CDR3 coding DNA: TGTGCCAGCAGTTTTCCGGGACAGGGGGCTTTGAGGCAGTTCTTC. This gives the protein CASSFPGQGALRQFF.

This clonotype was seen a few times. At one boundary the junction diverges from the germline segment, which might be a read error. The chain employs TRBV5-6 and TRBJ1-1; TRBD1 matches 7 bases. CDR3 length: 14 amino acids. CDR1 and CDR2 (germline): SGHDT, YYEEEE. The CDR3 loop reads CPSSQGGGNTEAFF. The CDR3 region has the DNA TGTCCCAGCAGCCAGGGGGGAGGGAACACTGAAGCTTTCTTT.

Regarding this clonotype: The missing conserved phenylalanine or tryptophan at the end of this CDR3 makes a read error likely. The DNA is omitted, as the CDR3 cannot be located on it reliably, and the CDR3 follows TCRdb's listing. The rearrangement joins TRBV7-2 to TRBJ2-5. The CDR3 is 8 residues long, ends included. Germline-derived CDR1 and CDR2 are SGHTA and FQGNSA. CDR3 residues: CASRPVSP.